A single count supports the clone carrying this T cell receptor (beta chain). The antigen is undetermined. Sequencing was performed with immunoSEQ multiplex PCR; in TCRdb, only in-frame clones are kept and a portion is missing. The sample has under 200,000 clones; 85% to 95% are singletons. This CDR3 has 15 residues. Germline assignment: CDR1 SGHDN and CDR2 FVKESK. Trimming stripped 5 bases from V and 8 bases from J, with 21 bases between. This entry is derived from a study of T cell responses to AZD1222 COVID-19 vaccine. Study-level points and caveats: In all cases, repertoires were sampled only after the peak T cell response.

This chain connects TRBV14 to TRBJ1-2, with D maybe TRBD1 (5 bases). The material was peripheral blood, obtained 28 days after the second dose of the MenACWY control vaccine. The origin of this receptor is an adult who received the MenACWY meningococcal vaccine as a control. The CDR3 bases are TGTGCCAGCAGCTCACCCGGGACGGCCCTTGGGGGCTACACCTTC. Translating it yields CASSSPGTALGGYTF.